The 2 T cell receptor beta chains in this list originate from one sample, sequenced in a study of radiation and T cells in renal cell carcinoma. Sequencing used immunoSEQ multiplex PCR; TCRdb keeps in-frame clones, though not all of them. The sample lists around 70,000 clones; 82% were seen once. Regarding time point: blood 2 weeks post-SBRT. Described treatment: 15 Gy SBRT to primary tumor, nephrectomy 4 weeks later. The sample consisted of blood, taken from a patient whose treatment included radiotherapy and nephrectomy. These receptor sequences come from a man aged 55 to 69 with renal cell carcinoma.

The V gene is TRBV19, the J gene TRBJ2-2; the D gene is possibly TRBD1 (5 bases). The V end was cut by 3 bases, the J end by 5 bases, with 13 bases between. The germline V gene encodes CDR1 LNHDA and CDR2 SQIVND (reference sequence). The CDR3 loop spans 15 amino acids. The CDR3 nucleotides are TGTGCCAGTAGTATGGGGCAGGGTGGAACCGGGGAGCTGTTTTTT. It translates to CASSMGQGGTGELFF. Drawing the rest from reference TRBV19 and TRBJ2-2, the complete variable domain is DGGITQSPKYLFRKEGQNVTLSCEQNLNHDAMYWYRQDPGQGLRLIYYSQIVNDFQKGDIAEGYSVSREKKESFPLTVTSAQKNPTAFYLCASSMGQGGTGELFFGEGSRLTVL.

The chain joins TRBV7-6 to TRBJ1-5; D remains unclear. This CDR3 has 13 residues. The germline V gene encodes CDR1 SGHVS and CDR2 FNYEAQ. The V gene lost 3 bases and the J gene lost 4 bases, with 7 bases spanning the gap. The CDR3 loop is CASSLEVNQPQHF. The CDR3 DNA is TGTGCCAGCAGCTTGGAGGTGAATCAGCCCCAGCATTTT.